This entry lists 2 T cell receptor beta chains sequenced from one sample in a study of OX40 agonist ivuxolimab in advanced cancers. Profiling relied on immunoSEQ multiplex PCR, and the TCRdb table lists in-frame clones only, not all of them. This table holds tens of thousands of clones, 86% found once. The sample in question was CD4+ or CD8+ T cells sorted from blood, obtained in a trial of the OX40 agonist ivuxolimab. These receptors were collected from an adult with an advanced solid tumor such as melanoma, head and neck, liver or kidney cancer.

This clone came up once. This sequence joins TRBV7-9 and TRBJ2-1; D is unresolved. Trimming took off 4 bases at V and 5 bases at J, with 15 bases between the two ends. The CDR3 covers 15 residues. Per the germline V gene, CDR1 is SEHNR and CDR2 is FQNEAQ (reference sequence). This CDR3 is CASSSPVRVHNEQFF. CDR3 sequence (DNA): TGTGCCAGCAGCTCCCCCGTTCGGGTCCACAATGAGCAGTTCTTC.

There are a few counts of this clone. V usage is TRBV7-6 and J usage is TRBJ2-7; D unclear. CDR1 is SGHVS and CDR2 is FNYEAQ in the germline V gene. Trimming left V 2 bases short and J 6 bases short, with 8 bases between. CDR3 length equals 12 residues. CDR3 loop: CASSLRAGEQYF. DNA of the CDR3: TGTGCCAGCAGCTTACGGGCTGGCGAGCAGTACTTC.